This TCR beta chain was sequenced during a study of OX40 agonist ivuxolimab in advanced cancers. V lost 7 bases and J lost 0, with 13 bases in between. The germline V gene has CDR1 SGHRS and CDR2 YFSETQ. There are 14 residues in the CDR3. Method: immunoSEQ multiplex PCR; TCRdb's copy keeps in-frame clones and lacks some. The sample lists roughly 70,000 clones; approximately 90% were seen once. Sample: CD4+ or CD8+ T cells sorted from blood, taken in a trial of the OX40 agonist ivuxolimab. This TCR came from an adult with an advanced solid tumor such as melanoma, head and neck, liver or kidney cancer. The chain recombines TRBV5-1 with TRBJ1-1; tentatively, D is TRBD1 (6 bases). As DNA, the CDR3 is TGCGCCAGCGCTACAGGGAGCATGAACACTGAAGCTTTCTTT. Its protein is CASATGSMNTEAFF.